This T cell receptor (beta chain) was captured by sequencing in a study of blood T cell repertoires in COVID-19. Study context: There were acute and convalescent COVID-19 samples, and they came from the United States, Italy and Spain.

Germline assignment: CDR1 SGHRS and CDR2 YFSETQ. V lost 7 bases to trimming and J lost 2 bases; unmatched junction nucleotides: 4. The CDR3 sequence is 13 residues long. How the authors handled the data: For nucleated cells, counts were estimated from reference gene primer amplification. Profiling relied on immunoSEQ multiplex PCR, and the TCRdb table lists in-frame clones only, not all of them. That table furnishes V, J and clone size, whereas the DNA furnished D and trimming. The sample lists around 150,000 clones, 88% occurring once. The sequenced sample was peripheral blood. The receptor comes from a man in his fifties or sixties with active or convalescent COVID-19. The V call is TRBV5-1, the J call TRBJ2-7, with TRBD1 identical over 9 bases. The CDR3 region has the DNA TGCGCCAGCCGGGACAGGGAGCCCTACGAGCAGTACTTC. Its translation: CASRDREPYEQYF.